This T cell receptor (beta chain) stems from a study of identical twins. Trimming removed 3 bases at V and 5 bases at J, with 11 bases between. This CDR3 has 14 amino acids. Germline V lookup: CDR1 LGHNT, CDR2 FRNRAP. This clonotype came up a few times. Unique molecular identifiers were in the cDNA, with template-switch universal primer binding. TCRdb re-analysed the 5' RACE reads in MiXCR, keeping a single row per CDR3 protein. The table records hundreds of thousands of distinct CDR3 sequences, 15% to 20% of them present only once. This sample was shared with a second study, whose subject was T cells expressing NK-cell markers. Per that paper: The CD3+CD56-NKG2C+ fraction was also led by these clonotypes in a few donors.

Material: PBMCs. The sequence derives from a woman aged 18-30 years in good health. The chain carries TRBV12-5 and TRBJ1-5; D is uncertain. This chain's CDR3 is CASGFSNSYQPQHF. The CDR3 coding sequence is TGTGCTAGTGGTTTCTCGAACAGTTATCAGCCCCAGCATTTT. The whole variable domain, remainder taken from reference TRBV12-5 and TRBJ1-5, is DARVTQTPRHKVTEMGQEVTMRCQPILGHNTVFWYRQTMMQGLELLAYFRNRAPLDDSGMPKDRFSAEMPDATLATLKIQPSEPRDSAVYFCASGFSNSYQPQHFGDGTRLSIL.